These 27 T cell receptor beta chains share one sample of origin, sequenced in a study of response to subunit inactivated influenza vaccine. MiXCR was run by TCRdb on the RT-PCR reads, yielding one entry per CDR3 protein. This sample yields under 500,000 distinct CDR3 sequences, of which 9.5% to 13% are seen a single time; roughly 12% belongs to the top ten. The starting material was PBMCs from blood, obtained 45 days after vaccination. These receptors originate from a man aged 45 to 65 who received an inactivated influenza vaccine.

Comment on this clonotype: The junction departs from germline at one end; a sequencing error may be responsible. The gene calls are TRBV29-1 and TRBJ2-2; 9 bases line up with TRBD1. The CDR3 runs 15 residues. Per germline, CDR1 SQVTM and CDR2 ANQGSEA. The CDR3 here is CIVEGTGRGTGELFF. The CDR3 region has the DNA TGCATCGTTGAGGGGACAGGGCGGGGCACCGGGGAGCTGTTTTTT.

The chain joins TRBV5-6 to TRBJ1-4; TRBD1 agrees at 7 bases. Unmatched junction bases numbered 7, after V lost 1 base and J lost 4 bases. From germline, CDR1 is SGHDT and CDR2 YYEEEE. This CDR3 region has 16 residues. The CDR3: CASSLQTGLVNEKLFF. The CDR3 coding sequence is TGTGCCAGCAGCTTGCAGACAGGGTTGGTTAATGAAAAACTGTTTTTT. Together with reference TRBV5-6 and TRBJ1-4, the CDR3 gives the full variable domain: DAGVTQSPTHLIKTRGQQVTLRCSPKSGHDTVSWYQQALGQGPQFIFQYYEEEERQRGNFPDRFSGHQFPNYSSELNVNALLLGDSALYLCASSLQTGLVNEKLFFGSGTQLSVL.

The sample holds a few counts of this clonotype. The V gene is TRBV5-1, the J gene TRBJ2-7; D may be TRBD2 (6 bases). In germline, CDR1 is SGHRS, CDR2 YFSETQ. The CDR3 runs 17 residues. V lost 5 bases to trimming and J lost 3 bases, with 24 bases between them. This CDR3 reads CASSLSRRDGAYYEQYF. The DNA of the CDR3 is TGCGCCAGCAGTCTATCCCGGAGGGACGGGGCTTACTACGAGCAGTACTTC.

In its sample, this clonotype was seen a few times. Written as DNA, the CDR3 is TGTGCCAGCAGCCCGACTAGCGGGAGAGAGGATACCGGGGAGCTGTTTTTT. Its translation: CASSPTSGREDTGELFF. The chain has TRBV4-2 and TRBJ2-2, with 12 bases that match TRBD2. CDR3 length equals 17 residues. V shed 4 bases, J shed 5 bases, and the junction held 8 bases outside the gene matches. CDR1 is LGHNA, CDR2 YNFKEQ, per germline.

This clonotype has only a few counts. The genes are TRBV4-2 and TRBJ2-7; TRBD1 aligns across 7 bases. The germline V gene encodes CDR1 LGHNA and CDR2 YNFKEQ. The CDR3 spans 15 residues. V shed 0 bases and J 4 bases; nucleotides not matched to a gene: 6. CDR3 sequence (DNA): TGTGCCAGCAGCCAAGATCAAGTCAGGGGGTACGAGCAGTACTTC. Protein: CASSQDQVRGYEQYF.

This clonotype was counted a few times. The chain joins TRBV12-3 or TRBV12-4 to TRBJ1-3; no reliable D call. CDR3 length: 17 amino acids. V lost 0 bases, J lost 7 bases, and 19 bases lay in between. As DNA, the CDR3 is TGTGCCAGCAGTTTAGCTCTCCTGGGGAGCCGCCGGAACACCATATATTTT. It encodes CASSLALLGSRRNTIYF.

This clonotype was seen ten or more times. This sequence joins TRBV28 and TRBJ2-2; 8 positions agree with TRBD1. The J segment lost 8 bases and the V segment lost 5 bases, leaving 10 bases of the junction unmatched. CDR1 MDHEN and CDR2 SYDVKM come from the germline V gene. This CDR3 comprises 15 residues. As DNA, the CDR3 is TGTGCCAGCAGTCAACCCCCGGACAGGGCAGGGGAGCTGTTTTTT. Translated: CASSQPPDRAGELFF.

The CDR3 is CSLKTGHYGYTF. CDR3 nucleotides: TGCAGCCTGAAAACAGGGCATTATGGCTACACCTTC. The V call is TRBV20-1, the J call TRBJ1-2, with a tentative D call TRBD1 (6 bases). The V gene's germline CDR1 is DFQATT and CDR2 SNEGSKA (reference sequence). There are 12 residues in the CDR3.

This clonotype was observed a few times. This chain joins TRBV20-1 and TRBJ1-2; D may be TRBD1 (6 bases). The length of the CDR3 is 14 residues. The ends were cut back, 6 bases at V and 6 bases at J, with 20 bases in the middle. CDR1 and CDR2 (germline): DFQATT, SNEGSKA (reference sequence). The CDR3: CSALPQGNQDGYTF. CDR3 nucleotides: TGCAGTGCACTACCCCAGGGGAATCAGGATGGCTACACCTTC.

Many counts were recorded for this clonotype. The chain carries TRBV11-2 and TRBJ2-1; 10 bases are a match to TRBD2. Trimming at V came to 6 bases and at J to 8 bases, leaving 10 bases not matched to a gene. This CDR3 is built from 15 residues. Per germline, CDR1 SGHAT and CDR2 FQNNGV. CDR3 sequence reads: CASSSLAGGTHEQFF. The DNA for the CDR3 is TGTGCCAGCAGTTCCTTAGCGGGAGGTACCCATGAGCAGTTCTTC.

This clonotype came up many times. The CDR3 nucleotides read TGTGCCAGCAGCTTAGTGATAAGGAGTACAGATACGCAGTATTTT. This codes for CASSLVIRSTDTQYF. The J gene is TRBJ2-3, the V gene TRBV7-8; D uncertain. The germline V gene has CDR1 SGHVS and CDR2 FQNEAQ. Between the trimmed V and J ends, which lost 1 base and 3 bases, there was a span of 11 bases. The length of the CDR3 is 15 residues. The variable domain in full, with the rest retrieved from reference TRBV7-8 and TRBJ2-3, is GAGVSQSPRYKVAKRGQDVALRCDPISGHVSLFWYQQALGQGPEFLTYFQNEAQLDKSGLPSDRFFAERPEGSVSTLKIQRTQQEDSAVYLCASSLVIRSTDTQYFGPGTRLTVL.

This clonotype showed up just a few times. This chain connects TRBV28 to TRBJ2-1; 10 bases are shared with TRBD1. CDR1 is MDHEN, CDR2 SYDVKM, per germline. There are 16 residues in the CDR3. The V segment lost 7 bases and the J segment 3 bases; nucleotides outside the gene matches: 9. CDR3 sequence (DNA): TGTGCCAGCACGTCCGGGACAGGGGCCGGCTACAATGAGCAGTTCTTC. Translating gives CASTSGTGAGYNEQFF.

The rearrangement links TRBV25-1 to TRBJ1-4; 10 bases align to TRBD1. The germline CDR1 and CDR2 sequences are MGHDK and SYGVNS. V was clipped by 4 bases and J by 4 bases; unmatched bases: 6. The CDR3 contains 16 residues. CDR3: CASSGDRGALNEKLFF. CDR3 coding DNA: TGTGCCAGCAGTGGGGACAGGGGAGCTCTTAATGAAAAACTGTTTTTT.

Worth noting for this clonotype: This clone may be a read error of a much larger clone one base away. This sequence joins TRBV29-1 and TRBJ1-1; 8 nucleotides align to TRBD1. Germline V gene lookup returns CDR1 SQVTM and CDR2 ANQGSEA. CDR3 length equals 12 residues. V trimming: 6 bases; J trimming: 1 base; junction bases outside the gene matches: 1. The DNA for the CDR3 is TGCAGCGTAGGGACAGGGAACACTGAAGCTTTCTTT. Translation: CSVGTGNTEAFF.

This clonotype has just a few counts. The V gene is TRBV12-3 or TRBV12-4, the J gene TRBJ1-3; the D gene is possibly TRBD1 (5 bases). The length of the CDR3 is 16 residues. Between the trimmed V and J ends, which lost 6 bases and 2 bases, there was a span of 17 bases. The CDR3 reads CASSRTRVLAGNTIYF. The CDR3 DNA is TGTGCCAGCAGCCGAACCAGGGTATTAGCTGGAAACACCATATATTTT.

The chain is built from TRBV18 and TRBJ2-3; D is ambiguous. V lost 3 bases to trimming and J lost 4 bases, with 14 bases between them. This CDR3 has 15 residues. Germline lookup yields CDR1 KGHSH and CDR2 LQKENI. The DNA for the CDR3 is TGTGCCAGCTCACCCCTCTTCGCCGGCTCAGATACGCAGTATTTT. Translating gives CASSPLFAGSDTQYF.

This clonotype has just a few counts. The chain recombines TRBV10-3 with TRBJ2-5, with 7 bases matching TRBD1. With 0 bases clipped from V and 3 bases from J, the junction kept 4 bases outside the gene matches. The germline gives CDR1 ENHRY, CDR2 SYGVKD. The CDR3 covers 15 residues. This CDR3 reads CAISESRTGKETQYF. CDR3 sequence (DNA): TGTGCCATCAGTGAGTCGAGGACAGGAAAAGAGACCCAGTACTTC.

In this sample, this clonotype turned up a few times. The chain carries TRBV30 and TRBJ2-1; D remains ambiguous. The CDR3 is made up of 13 amino acids. CDR1 is GTSNPN, CDR2 SVGIG, per germline (reference sequence). V shed 1 base and J shed 13 bases, with 17 bases lying between them. CDR3 DNA: TGTGCCTGGAGTGGTAAAGGTGTTCTGAACCAGTTCTTC. The encoded protein is CAWSGKGVLNQFF.

This clonotype appeared many times. The V call is TRBV6-6, the J call TRBJ1-5; D is ambiguous. The ends were cut back, 5 bases at V and 7 bases at J, with 9 bases in the middle. The germline V gene encodes CDR1 MNHNY and CDR2 SVGAGI (reference sequence). This CDR3 contains 12 residues. CDR3 amino acids: CASSRVGQPQHF. In DNA form, the CDR3 reads TGTGCCAGCAGTCGGGTCGGGCAGCCCCAGCATTTT.

This clonotype was observed a few times. The chain couples TRBV5-1 to TRBJ2-5, with D unresolved. CDR3 length: 14 residues. V was trimmed by 0 bases and J by 3 bases, leaving 9 bases between them. Germline CDR1 and CDR2: SGHRS and YFSETQ. The DNA of the CDR3 is TGCGCCAGCAGCTTGGTAGGACCTAAAGAGACCCAGTACTTC. Protein: CASSLVGPKETQYF.

The chain recombines TRBV6-2 or TRBV6-3 with TRBJ2-7; 8 bases are a match to TRBD1. With V trimmed by 6 bases and J by 5 bases, 9 bases remained unmatched. Germline CDR1 is MNHEY and CDR2 is SVGEGT. There are 14 residues in the CDR3. CDR3 residues: CASRPWTGTHEQYF. The CDR3 DNA follows: TGTGCCAGCAGACCATGGACAGGGACCCACGAGCAGTACTTC.

The chain recombines TRBV20-1 with TRBJ2-5; TRBD2 matches at 12 bases. The germline V gene has CDR1 DFQATT and CDR2 SNEGSKA (reference sequence). V was clipped by 5 bases and J by 2 bases; unmatched bases: 6. The CDR3 is made up of 15 amino acids. As DNA, the CDR3 is TGCAGTGCTCTAGGACTAGCGGGGATTCAAGAGACCCAGTACTTC. It translates to CSALGLAGIQETQYF.

This clonotype came up many times. The chain is built from TRBV5-1 and TRBJ2-7, with a possible D match to TRBD2 (6 bases). The germline V gene encodes CDR1 SGHRS and CDR2 YFSETQ. This CDR3 has 15 amino acids. The germline V and J ends were trimmed by 0 bases and 2 bases, with 12 bases remaining between them. The CDR3 here is CASSLGASEPYEQYF. The CDR3 DNA reads as TGCGCCAGCAGCTTGGGGGCTAGCGAACCCTACGAGCAGTACTTC.

This sequence joins TRBV7-9 and TRBJ2-1; 7 bases are a match to TRBD1. Trimming at V came to 4 bases and at J to 6 bases, leaving 12 bases not matched to a gene. Germline-derived CDR1 and CDR2 are SEHNR and FQNEAQ (reference sequence). The CDR3 covers 16 residues. The CDR3 bases are TGTGCCAGCAGCTCATACAGGGGTCCCATAGGCAATGAGCAGTTCTTC. Protein sequence: CASSSYRGPIGNEQFF.

The chain employs TRBV20-1 and TRBJ1-1; D not resolved. Deletions cut 2 bases from V and 1 base from J, with 5 bases between. CDR3 length equals 12 residues. Germline CDR1 and CDR2: DFQATT and SNEGSKA (reference sequence). The CDR3 reads CSARRENTEAFF. The CDR3, as DNA: TGCAGTGCTAGACGGGAGAACACTGAAGCTTTCTTT.

The chain links TRBV4-3 to TRBJ2-1; D might be TRBD2 (6 bases). The CDR3 is 17 amino acids. Germline values: CDR1 LGHNA, CDR2 YSLEER. V lost 2 bases to trimming and J lost 10 bases, with 24 bases between them. CDR3 sequence (DNA): TGCGCCAGCAGCCAAATGATACGGGACTGGGCGTATGGAGAGCAGTTCTTC. Amino acids: CASSQMIRDWAYGEQFF.

CDR3 sequence reads: CASSQGTVSYEQYF. The CDR3 nucleotides read TGCGCCAGCAGCCAGGGGACAGTCTCCTACGAGCAGTACTTC. The chain combines TRBV4-3 with TRBJ2-7, with 7 bases that match TRBD1. Per germline, CDR1 LGHNA and CDR2 YSLEER. The CDR3 consists of 14 residues. With 3 bases clipped from V and 0 bases from J, the junction kept 2 bases outside the gene matches.